These 11 T cell receptor beta chains were all obtained from the same sample, sequenced in a study of identical twins. One entry per CDR3 protein results from TCRdb running MiXCR on the 5' RACE reads. This sample yields about 1.7 million distinct CDR3 sequences, of which less than 40% are seen a single time; around 0.25% belongs to the top ten. The sequenced sample was cord blood. These receptors were collected from a newborn girl in good health.

The rearrangement joins TRBV20-1 to TRBJ2-3; D gene ambiguous. Germline values: CDR1 DFQATT, CDR2 SNEGSKA (reference sequence). The CDR3 contains 13 residues. V was clipped by 3 bases and J by 14 bases, with 21 bases between them. In nucleotides, the CDR3 is TGCAGTGCTAGGGCCGAGGTGGCCCCAACTCGGTATTTT. Its translation is CSARAEVAPTRYF.

Many counts were recorded for this clonotype. The V gene is TRBV27, the J gene TRBJ2-1, with 8 bases aligning to TRBD2. The CDR3 length is 15 residues. The germline V gene encodes CDR1 MNHEY and CDR2 SMNVEV (reference sequence). Trimming removed 2 bases from V and 7 bases from J; junction bases left unmatched: 7. CDR3 region: CASSLAGGRSNEQFF. As DNA, the CDR3 is TGTGCCAGCAGTTTAGCGGGGGGCCGGTCGAATGAGCAGTTCTTC.

J is TRBJ2-1 and V is TRBV20-1, with 11 bases identical to TRBD2. The DNA matches TRBJ2-7 better at its end, which makes the J call doubtful. CDR3 length: 15 amino acids. Germline CDR1 DFQATT, CDR2 SNEGSKA (reference sequence). CDR3 sequence (DNA): TGCAGTGCTAAGTCCGGGACTAGCGGTTACAATGAGCAGTACTTC. The encoded protein is CSAKSGTSGYNEQYF.

The chain employs TRBV29-1 and TRBJ2-3; 9 bases align to TRBD1. CDR1 SQVTM and CDR2 ANQGSEA come from the germline V gene. CDR3 length equals 14 residues. The trim removed 4 bases at V and 3 bases at J, leaving 5 bases unmatched. The CDR3 is CSVATGGKTDTQYF. In DNA, the CDR3 is TGCAGCGTTGCCACAGGGGGCAAAACAGATACGCAGTATTTT.

The J gene is TRBJ2-7, the V gene TRBV2; D not certain. The J call may be faulty, since TRBJ2-5 better matches the DNA end. The CDR3 runs to 13 residues. CDR1 is SNHLY, CDR2 FYNNEI, per germline. The CDR3 spells CASREFQQETQYF. The CDR3 DNA follows: TGTGCCAGCAGGGAATTCCAACAAGAGACCCAGTACTTC.

This clonotype was picked up a small number of times. The J gene is TRBJ2-1, the V gene TRBV20-1; TRBD2 agrees at 7 bases. This CDR3 comprises 14 residues. In germline, CDR1 is DFQATT, CDR2 SNEGSKA (reference sequence). Unmatched junction bases numbered 14, after V lost 6 bases and J lost 9 bases. CDR3 sequence (DNA): TGCAGTGCCCGGCGGCCTAGCGGTACTACTGAGCAGTTCTTC. Translation gives CSARRPSGTTEQFF.

This clonotype was picked up a small number of times. The chain recombines TRBV5-5 with TRBJ2-2, with TRBD1 matching over 8 bases. Trimming took 3 bases from V and 1 from J; bases not matched to a gene: 5. The CDR3 runs to 16 residues. CDR1 is SGHKS, CDR2 YYEKEE, per germline (reference sequence). The chain's CDR3 is CASSSRTGMNTGELFF. The CDR3, as DNA: TGTGCCAGCAGCTCGCGGACAGGGATGAACACCGGGGAGCTGTTTTTT.

This clonotype was detected only a few times. This chain connects TRBV20-1 to TRBJ2-1, with TRBD2 matching over 9 bases. Germline CDR1 is DFQATT and CDR2 is SNEGSKA (reference sequence). Trimming removed 6 bases from V and 3 bases from J; junction bases left unmatched: 12. This CDR3 has 16 residues. The CDR3 sequence is CSASPGPRGGYNEQFF. Written as DNA, the CDR3 is TGCAGTGCCTCCCCAGGCCCGCGGGGGGGCTACAATGAGCAGTTCTTC.

A few counts support this clonotype. The chain employs TRBV7-6 and TRBJ2-7; TRBD2 agrees at 7 bases. The CDR3 has 14 amino acids. Germline V CDR1 and CDR2: SGHVS, FNYEAQ. V gave up 2 bases and J gave up 2 bases; unmatched junction bases: 3. In DNA form, the CDR3 reads TGTGCCAGCAGCTTATATGCGGGGGCCTACGAGCAGTACTTC. Its protein product is CASSLYAGAYEQYF.

Concerning this clonotype: One junction end does not reproduce the germline sequence, and a read error may be involved. This chain connects TRBV27 to TRBJ2-3; a weak D match, TRBD1 (5 bases). Germline assignment: CDR1 MNHEY and CDR2 SMNVEV (reference sequence). The CDR3 is 16 amino acids. The CDR3 sequence is CASSSRGLLGTGTQYF. CDR3 DNA sequence: TGTGCCAGCAGTTCCCGCGGCCTTTTGGGCACAGGTACGCAGTATTTT.

This clonotype was observed a few times. This rearrangement joins TRBV20-1 to TRBJ1-5; the D gene is possibly TRBD1 (6 bases). The CDR3 contains 14 residues. Germline CDR1 and CDR2: DFQATT and SNEGSKA (reference sequence). The germline V and J ends were trimmed by 3 bases and 6 bases, with 15 bases remaining between them. CDR3 region: CSARPRGGAQPQHF. The CDR3 coding sequence is TGCAGTGCTAGGCCCCGGGGGGGGGCTCAGCCCCAGCATTTT.